This T cell receptor beta chain originates from a study of beta chain features in type 1 diabetes. Points from the study as a whole: Type 1 diabetes patients showed a moderate but significant shortening of TCRB CDR3s in all four CD4+ subsets.

What was sequenced were expressed TCRB transcripts, since all of the isolated RNA had been reverse transcribed. Libraries were prepared by immunoSEQ multiplex PCR; TCRdb keeps only in-frame clonotypes and omits some of them. The data show approximately 270,000 clones, roughly an eighth seen once. For this clone: Its antigen is currently unknown.

CD4+ naive, central memory, regulatory and stem cell-like memory subsets were isolated by sorting on CD45RO/CCR7/CD25/CD127/CD95/CD27. The sequence came from a man aged 25-40 years with type 1 diabetes. Sequences were obtained from naive CD4+ T cells from blood.

CDR3: CSVGGDLNTEAFF. CDR3 bases: TGCAGCGTTGGGGGGGATCTGAACACTGAAGCTTTCTTT. The V and J genes are TRBV29-1 and TRBJ1-1, with a weak D call TRBD1 (5 bases). Germline CDR1 SQVTM, CDR2 ANQGSEA. This CDR3 has 13 amino acids. The ends were cut back, 4 bases at V and 0 bases at J, with 9 bases in the middle.